These 28 T cell receptor beta chains originate from one sample sequenced in a study of cytomegalovirus exposure and HLA in healthy donors. It was with 60 Vbeta and 13 Jbeta primers that the PCR ran. The repertoire was sequenced with immunoSEQ multiplex PCR; TCRdb's copy has only in-frame clones and lacks some. The sample lists about 210,000 clones; 80% to 90% were seen once. The sample taken for sequencing was PBMCs. The source is a man aged 25-45 years in good health and CMV-seronegative.

The rearrangement joins TRBV27 to TRBJ1-5; 7 positions agree with TRBD1. The J segment lost 2 bases and the V segment lost 7 bases, leaving 5 bases of the junction unmatched. This CDR3 spans 14 amino acids. The germline CDR1 and CDR2 sequences are MNHEY and SMNVEV (reference sequence). CDR3 in amino acids: CASKTGTGNQPQHF. In DNA form, the CDR3 reads TGTGCCAGCAAAACGGGGACAGGCAATCAGCCCCAGCATTTT.

The rearrangement links TRBV19 to TRBJ1-1; a weak D match, TRBD1 (5 bases). Looked up from germline, CDR1 is LNHDA and CDR2 is SQIVND (reference sequence). Trimming left V 6 bases short and J 4 bases short, with 15 bases between. This CDR3 region has 14 residues. The CDR3 coding sequence is TGTGCCAGTAGAGATCGACAGCGAGGCACTGAAGCTTTCTTT. Protein sequence: CASRDRQRGTEAFF.

This chain joins TRBV7-2 and TRBJ1-2, with 11 bases matching TRBD1. The germline gives CDR1 SGHTA, CDR2 FQGNSA. Trimming at V came to 5 bases and at J to 7 bases, leaving 18 bases not matched to a gene. CDR3 length: 18 residues. The CDR3 sequence is CASSELWRTGGAGGGYTF. The CDR3 coding sequence is TGTGCCAGCAGCGAGCTATGGAGGACAGGGGGCGCAGGGGGTGGCTACACCTTC.

This clone has a single count. The chain joins TRBV4-1 to TRBJ2-5; D is uncertain. The J call is uncertain, as TRBJ2-7 better fits the DNA end. The germline V gene has CDR1 MGHRA and CDR2 YSYEKL. This CDR3 has 13 amino acids. CDR3 in amino acids: CASSQDRLNEQYF. The CDR3 DNA follows: TGCGCCAGCAGCCAAGACCGCTTAAACGAGCAGTACTTC.

This clone was detected only a few times. The CDR3 bases are TGCGCCAGCAGCCAAGAAAGACAGGGTCGTTCCAATGAGCAGTTCTTC. Translated, it gives CASSQERQGRSNEQFF. The V and J genes are TRBV4-1 and TRBJ2-1, with TRBD1 matching over 7 bases. Trimming cost V 0 bases and J 6 bases; bases outside gene matches: 8. There are 16 residues in the CDR3. CDR1 MGHRA and CDR2 YSYEKL come from the germline V gene.

CDR3 amino acids: CASSVGRGSEQYF. As DNA, the CDR3 is TGTGCCAGCAGCGTGGGGAGGGGCAGCGAGCAGTACTTC. The V and J genes are TRBV7-6 and TRBJ2-7; TRBD2 matches at 7 bases. From germline, CDR1 is SGHVS and CDR2 FNYEAQ. The CDR3 runs 13 residues. The V segment lost 5 bases and the J segment 6 bases; nucleotides outside the gene matches: 7.

The chain joins TRBV10-3 to TRBJ2-7, with TRBD1 identical over 7 bases. V dropped 3 bases and J dropped 4; count of bases not matched to a gene: 3. Germline loops: CDR1 ENHRY, CDR2 SYGVKD. The CDR3 spans 13 residues. CDR3 loop: CAISDSTGYEQYF. In nucleotides, the CDR3 is TGTGCCATCAGTGATTCGACAGGGTACGAGCAGTACTTC.

The V and J genes are TRBV6-6 and TRBJ2-5; tentative D call: TRBD1 (7 bases). The J call may be in error: the DNA end matches TRBJ2-7 better. The germline V gene has CDR1 MNHNY and CDR2 SVGAGI (reference sequence). This CDR3 is 15 amino acids long. CDR3 bases: TGTGCCAGCCAGCCCCGGGACAGAGGGAGGTACGAGCAGTACTTC. Its protein is CASQPRDRGRYEQYF.

The V and J genes are TRBV25-1 and TRBJ1-1; D might be TRBD1 (6 bases). Germline CDR1 is MGHDK and CDR2 is SYGVNS. This CDR3 has 12 residues. The V gene lost 4 bases and the J gene lost 8 bases, with 11 bases spanning the gap. The CDR3 region is CASSVGQGEAFF. The CDR3 nucleotides are TGTGCCAGCAGTGTTGGGCAGGGGGAAGCTTTCTTT.

This clone was detected a few times. The J gene is TRBJ2-7, the V gene TRBV5-4, with D perhaps matching TRBD1 (5 bases). Germline V gives CDR1 SGHNT, CDR2 YYREEE (reference sequence). Trimming took 4 bases from V and 1 from J, leaving 12 bases between them. This CDR3 spans 14 amino acids. The CDR3 region has the DNA TGTGCCAGCAGCCAAGACAGTGCTTCCTACGAGCAGTACTTC. Its protein product is CASSQDSASYEQYF.

For this clone: Other DNA sequences in the sample encode the same CDR3. This chain links TRBV6-5 with TRBJ1-1, with D tentatively TRBD1 (5 bases). Germline values: CDR1 MNHEY, CDR2 SVGAGI. The CDR3 has 13 residues. Trimming took 6 bases from V and 2 from J, leaving 10 bases between them. The CDR3 coding sequence is TGTGCCAGCAGCGAAGGGGTTAACACTGAAGCTTTCTTT. It translates to CASSEGVNTEAFF.

This chain joins TRBV4-1 and TRBJ2-7; D gene uncertain. In germline, CDR1 is MGHRA, CDR2 YSYEKL. There are 15 residues in the CDR3. V gave up 4 bases and J gave up 1 base, with 14 bases separating them. The CDR3 spells CASSPGSGRSYEQYF. The CDR3 DNA follows: TGCGCCAGCAGCCCAGGCTCCGGCAGGTCCTACGAGCAGTACTTC.

The chain has TRBV28 and TRBJ2-7, with TRBD2 identical over 8 bases. The trim removed 4 bases at V and 6 bases at J, leaving 5 bases unmatched. The CDR3 extends over 13 amino acids. CDR1 is MDHEN and CDR2 is SYDVKM in the germline V gene. CDR3 in amino acids: CASSWGTSTEQYF. CDR3 nucleotide sequence: TGTGCCAGCAGTTGGGGGACTAGTACCGAGCAGTACTTC.

The chain's CDR3 is CASSLTEGSGGSYNEQFF. As DNA, the CDR3 is TGTGCCAGCAGCTTAACGGAGGGTAGCGGGGGTTCCTACAATGAGCAGTTCTTC. V and J are TRBV7-3 and TRBJ2-1, with 9 bases identical to TRBD2. The V segment lost 0 bases and the J segment 1 base; nucleotides outside the gene matches: 7. CDR3 length: 18 amino acids. From germline, CDR1 is SGHTA and CDR2 FQGTGA.

The V call is TRBV9, the J call TRBJ2-2; unclear D gene. Trimming took 0 bases from V and 4 from J, leaving 4 bases between them. This CDR3 contains 13 residues. Germline CDR1 reads SGDLS; CDR2 reads YYNGEE. CDR3 DNA sequence: TGTGCCAGCAGCGTAGAGCCCACCGGGGAGCTGTTTTTT. Amino acids: CASSVEPTGELFF.

CDR3 nucleotides: TGTGCCAGCAGCCAATACTTGGGGGCCGGAGCCAAAAACATTCAGTACTTC. Encoded protein: CASSQYLGAGAKNIQYF. This chain uses TRBV14 with TRBJ2-4; D is perhaps TRBD1 (6 bases). Trimming pared 2 bases from V and 0 bases from J, leaving 14 bases between. The CDR3 spans 17 residues. The germline gives CDR1 SGHDN, CDR2 FVKESK.

The gene calls are TRBV2 and TRBJ2-2, with D perhaps matching TRBD2 (5 bases). The CDR3 loop spans 15 amino acids. Between the trimmed V and J ends, which lost 1 base and 6 bases, there was a span of 12 bases. Germline V gives CDR1 SNHLY, CDR2 FYNNEI. For the CDR3, the DNA is TGTGCCAGCAGTGAAGGGCGGGTTGGGGCCGGGGAGCTGTTTTTT. Encoded protein: CASSEGRVGAGELFF.

V usage is TRBV2 and J usage is TRBJ2-7; 7 nucleotides agree with TRBD2. Unmatched junction bases numbered 8, after V lost 7 bases and J lost 5 bases. CDR1 and CDR2 (germline): SNHLY, FYNNEI. This CDR3 has 13 amino acids. The CDR3 DNA reads TGTGCCAGCACCCCGGGGGGTCGTCACGAGCAGTACTTC. Protein: CASTPGGRHEQYF.

This clone was counted a few times. The rearrangement uses TRBV19 and TRBJ2-1; maybe TRBD2 (5 bases). V lost 5 bases to trimming and J lost 8 bases, with 16 bases between them. The CDR3 totals 14 residues. From germline, CDR1 is LNHDA and CDR2 SQIVND (reference sequence). This CDR3 is CASSPRGSWHEQFF. DNA of the CDR3: TGTGCCAGTAGTCCTCGGGGAAGTTGGCATGAGCAGTTCTTC.

The chain combines TRBV6-5 with TRBJ2-7; 9 bases map to TRBD1. V lost 6 bases and J lost 3; bases outside the gene matches: 3. The CDR3 consists of 13 residues. CDR1 is MNHEY, CDR2 SVGAGI, per germline. CDR3 in amino acids: CASSRDRVYEQYF. CDR3 DNA: TGTGCCAGCAGCAGGGACAGGGTCTACGAGCAGTACTTC.

This clone was counted a few times. This sequence joins TRBV7-8 and TRBJ2-3; a weak D match, TRBD1 (6 bases). Trimming removed 5 bases at V and 8 bases at J, with 17 bases between. This CDR3 spans 14 amino acids. Germline-derived CDR1 and CDR2 are SGHVS and FQNEAQ. In DNA form, the CDR3 reads TGTGCCAGCAGCCCAGGGGCAGGGATGGTTACGCAGTATTTT. Protein product: CASSPGAGMVTQYF.

This chain uses TRBV19 with TRBJ2-5; 7 nucleotides line up with TRBD2. Germline V gene lookup returns CDR1 LNHDA and CDR2 SQIVND (reference sequence). The CDR3 consists of 13 residues. Germline trimming cut 5 bases from V and 4 bases from J; bases unmatched to any gene: 4. The CDR3 region is CASSSTGGETQYF. CDR3 DNA: TGTGCCAGTAGTTCTACGGGAGGAGAGACCCAGTACTTC. The full variable domain, rest sourced from reference TRBV19 and TRBJ2-5, is DGGITQSPKYLFRKEGQNVTLSCEQNLNHDAMYWYRQDPGQGLRLIYYSQIVNDFQKGDIAEGYSVSREKKESFPLTVTSAQKNPTAFYLCASSSTGGETQYFGPGTRLLVL.

The chain recombines TRBV6-5 with TRBJ2-2; possibly TRBD1 for D (6 bases). The CDR3 has 13 amino acids. The germline gives CDR1 MNHEY, CDR2 SVGAGI. V was cut by 9 bases and J by 13 bases, with 21 bases left in between. CDR3 protein: CASGGRLGETLFF. CDR3 nucleotides: TGTGCCAGTGGGGGCCGTTTGGGAGAGACGCTGTTTTTT.

V usage is TRBV28 and J usage is TRBJ1-6; tentatively, D is TRBD1 (5 bases). CDR3 length equals 15 residues. Deletions cut 7 bases from V and 7 bases from J, with 17 bases between. From germline, CDR1 is MDHEN and CDR2 SYDVKM. The CDR3 DNA reads TGTGCCAGCACAGGGTCGGCGGGATGGAATTCACCCCTCCACTTT. Residues: CASTGSAGWNSPLHF.

With regard to this clone: An end of the junction differs from the germline gene, which may be a read error. The J gene is TRBJ1-6, the V gene TRBV9; D is ambiguous. CDR1 is SGDLS and CDR2 is YYNGEE in the germline V gene. This CDR3 contains 15 residues. CDR3 residues: CANSVDGKLYSPLHF. The CDR3 DNA reads TGTGCCAACAGCGTAGACGGGAAATTGTATTCACCCCTCCACTTT. The variable domain in full, completed from reference TRBV9 and TRBJ1-6, reads DSGVTQTPKHLITATGQRVTLRCSPRSGDLSVYWYQQSLDQGLQFLIQYYNGEERAKGNILERFSAQQFPDLHSELNLSSLELGDSALYFCANSVDGKLYSPLHFGNGTRLTVT.

This clone turned up a few times. This chain connects TRBV12-5 to TRBJ2-2; 9 bases fit TRBD1. Looked up from germline, CDR1 is LGHNT and CDR2 is FRNRAP. The CDR3 has 14 amino acids. V trimming: 1 base; J trimming: 6 bases; junction bases outside the gene matches: 0. Here the CDR3 reads CASGLGQGAGELFF. In DNA, the CDR3 is TGTGCTAGTGGTTTGGGACAGGGGGCCGGGGAGCTGTTTTTT. Using reference TRBV12-5 and TRBJ2-2 for the parts outside the CDR3, the full variable domain is DARVTQTPRHKVTEMGQEVTMRCQPILGHNTVFWYRQTMMQGLELLAYFRNRAPLDDSGMPKDRFSAEMPDATLATLKIQPSEPRDSAVYFCASGLGQGAGELFFGEGSRLTVL.

This clone occurred a few times. The chain uses TRBV5-6 and TRBJ2-7, with 10 bases that match TRBD2. The CDR3 consists of 15 residues. J lost 4 bases, V lost 0 bases, and 4 bases had no gene match. The germline V gene has CDR1 SGHDT and CDR2 YYEEEE. The CDR3 DNA sequence: TGTGCCAGCAGCTTGGCCCTAGCGGGGGTTTACGAGCAGTACTTC. It codes for CASSLALAGVYEQYF.

The genes are TRBV4-1 and TRBJ1-4, with 8 bases lining up with TRBD1. Germline loops: CDR1 MGHRA, CDR2 YSYEKL. V shed 1 base and J 8 bases; nucleotides not matched to a gene: 6. The CDR3 extends over 15 amino acids. DNA of the CDR3: TGCGCCAGCAGCCAAGGACAGGGGCCGCGGGAAAAACTGTTTTTT. It specifies CASSQGQGPREKLFF.